This T cell receptor (beta chain) was recovered during a study of T cells in Graves' hyperthyroidism and ophthalmopathy. Template material for amplifying TCR beta CDR3 regions consisted of RNA transcripts. The primer set for the first-round RT-PCR of the TCR CDR3 was HTBI. TCRdb analysed the multiplex PCR reads with MiXCR anew, one entry per CDR3 protein. The sample holds a few hundred thousand distinct CDR3 sequences; around 45% are singletons and the top ten take under 20%. On this clonotype itself: Antigen unknown.

Study-wide findings and caveats: Classification by a 13 V-J model distinguished ophthalmopathy from stable hyperthyroidism. Researchers found most expanded thyroid clonotypes above 0.001 in blood as well.

This CDR3 has 14 amino acids. CDR1 and CDR2 from the germline V gene are SGHRS and YFSETQ. Germline trimming cut 8 bases from V and 5 bases from J; bases unmatched to any gene: 10. Patients having uncontrolled infection, another autoimmune disease, pregnancy or lactation were not included. Thyroid ultrasound, orbital computed tomography, clinical symptoms, and serum thyroxine and TRAb underpinned diagnoses. The clonotype was recovered from an adult woman with Graves' disease, either hyperthyroidism or ophthalmopathy (not recorded which). The V and J genes are TRBV5-1 and TRBJ1-1, with 9 bases that match TRBD1. The material sequenced was peripheral blood or thyroid tissue (not recorded which). The CDR3 sequence is CASTQGQGGTEAFF. The CDR3 region has the DNA TGCGCCAGTACTCAGGGACAGGGAGGTACTGAAGCTTTCTTT. Full variable domain (missing parts from reference TRBV5-1 and TRBJ1-1): KAGVTQTPRYLIKTRGQQVTLSCSPISGHRSVSWYQQTPGQGLQFLFEYFSETQRNKGNFPGRFSGRQFSNSRSEMNVSTLELGDSALYLCASTQGQGGTEAFFGQGTRLTVV.